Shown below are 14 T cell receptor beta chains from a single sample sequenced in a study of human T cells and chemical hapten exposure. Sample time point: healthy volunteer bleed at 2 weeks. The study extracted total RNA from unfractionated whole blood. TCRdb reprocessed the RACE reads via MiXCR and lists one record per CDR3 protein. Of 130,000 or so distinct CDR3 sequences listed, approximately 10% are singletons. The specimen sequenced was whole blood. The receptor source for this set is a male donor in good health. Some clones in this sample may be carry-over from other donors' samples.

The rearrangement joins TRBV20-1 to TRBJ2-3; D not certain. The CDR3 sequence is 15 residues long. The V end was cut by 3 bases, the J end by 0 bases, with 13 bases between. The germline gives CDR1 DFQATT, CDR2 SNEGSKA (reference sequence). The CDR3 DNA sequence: TGCAGTGCTAGTTTTGGCCTTGCTAGCACAGATACGCAGTATTTT. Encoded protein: CSASFGLASTDTQYF.

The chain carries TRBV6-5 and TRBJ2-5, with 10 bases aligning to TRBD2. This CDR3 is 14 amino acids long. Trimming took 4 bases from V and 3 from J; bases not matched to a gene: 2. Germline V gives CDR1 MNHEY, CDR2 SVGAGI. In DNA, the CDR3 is TGTGCCAGCAGTTCAGGACTAGCGGAAGAGACCCAGTACTTC. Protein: CASSSGLAEETQYF.

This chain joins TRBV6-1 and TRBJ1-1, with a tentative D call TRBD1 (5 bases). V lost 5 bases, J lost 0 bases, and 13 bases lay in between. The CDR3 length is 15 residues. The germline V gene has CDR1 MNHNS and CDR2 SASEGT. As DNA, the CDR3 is TGTGCCAGCAGTTCAAGAGGGGATCTGAACACTGAAGCTTTCTTT. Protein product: CASSSRGDLNTEAFF.

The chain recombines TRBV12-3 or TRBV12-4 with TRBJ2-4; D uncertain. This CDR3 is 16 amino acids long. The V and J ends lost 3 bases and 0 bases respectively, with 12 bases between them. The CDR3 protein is CASSLHLLTAKNIQYF. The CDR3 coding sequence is TGTGCCAGCAGTTTGCACTTACTAACAGCCAAAAACATTCAGTACTTC.

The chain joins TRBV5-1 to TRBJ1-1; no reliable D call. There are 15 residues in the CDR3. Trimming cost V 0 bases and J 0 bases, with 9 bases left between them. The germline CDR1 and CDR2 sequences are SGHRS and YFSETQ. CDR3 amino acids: CASSLAGRMNTEAFF. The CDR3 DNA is TGCGCCAGCAGCTTGGCTGGGAGAATGAACACTGAAGCTTTCTTT.

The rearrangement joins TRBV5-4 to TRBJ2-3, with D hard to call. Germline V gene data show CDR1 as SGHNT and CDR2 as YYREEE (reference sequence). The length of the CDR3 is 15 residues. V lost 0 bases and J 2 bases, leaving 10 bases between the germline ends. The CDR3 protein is CASSLGSWDTDTQYF. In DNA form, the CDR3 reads TGTGCCAGCAGCTTGGGGAGTTGGGACACAGATACGCAGTATTTT. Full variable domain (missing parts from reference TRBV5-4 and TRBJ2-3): ETGVTQSPTHLIKTRGQQVTLRCSSQSGHNTVSWYQQALGQGPQFIFQYYREEENGRGNFPPRFSGLQFPNYSSELNVNALELDDSALYLCASSLGSWDTDTQYFGPGTRLTVL.

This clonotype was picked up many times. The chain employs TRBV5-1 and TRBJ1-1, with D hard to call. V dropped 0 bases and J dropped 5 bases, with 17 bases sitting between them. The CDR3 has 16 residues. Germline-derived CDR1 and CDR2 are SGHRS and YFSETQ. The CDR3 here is CASSLGLPPLGTEAFF. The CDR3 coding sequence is TGCGCCAGCAGCTTGGGACTCCCGCCCTTGGGAACTGAAGCTTTCTTT. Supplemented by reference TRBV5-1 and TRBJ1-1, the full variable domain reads KAGVTQTPRYLIKTRGQQVTLSCSPISGHRSVSWYQQTPGQGLQFLFEYFSETQRNKGNFPGRFSGRQFSNSRSEMNVSTLELGDSALYLCASSLGLPPLGTEAFFGQGTRLTVV.

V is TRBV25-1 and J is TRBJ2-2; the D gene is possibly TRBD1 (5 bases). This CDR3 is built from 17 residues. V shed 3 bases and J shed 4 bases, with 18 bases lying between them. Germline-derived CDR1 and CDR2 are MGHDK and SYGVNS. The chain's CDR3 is CASSDSAGSTTTGELFF. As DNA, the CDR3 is TGTGCCAGCAGTGATTCGGCAGGGTCAACCACCACCGGGGAGCTGTTTTTT.

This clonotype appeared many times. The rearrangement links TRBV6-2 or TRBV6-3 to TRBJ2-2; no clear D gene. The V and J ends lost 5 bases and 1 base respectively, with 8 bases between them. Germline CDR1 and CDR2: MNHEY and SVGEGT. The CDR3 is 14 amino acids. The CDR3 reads CASSRLENTGELFF. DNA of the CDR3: TGTGCCAGCAGTCGCCTAGAGAACACCGGGGAGCTGTTTTTT.

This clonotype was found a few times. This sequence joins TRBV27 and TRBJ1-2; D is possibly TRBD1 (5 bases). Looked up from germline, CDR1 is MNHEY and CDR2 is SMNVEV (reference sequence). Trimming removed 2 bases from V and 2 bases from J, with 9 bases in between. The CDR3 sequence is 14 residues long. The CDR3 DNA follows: TGTGCCAGCAGTTTAGCGGGACGGAACTATGGCTACACCTTC. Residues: CASSLAGRNYGYTF.

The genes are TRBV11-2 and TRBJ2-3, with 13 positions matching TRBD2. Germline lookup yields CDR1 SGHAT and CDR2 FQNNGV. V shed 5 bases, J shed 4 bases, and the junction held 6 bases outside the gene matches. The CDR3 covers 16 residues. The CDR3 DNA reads TGTGCCAGCAGCCCTCCGGGACTAGCGGGATCAGATACGCAGTATTTT. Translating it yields CASSPPGLAGSDTQYF.

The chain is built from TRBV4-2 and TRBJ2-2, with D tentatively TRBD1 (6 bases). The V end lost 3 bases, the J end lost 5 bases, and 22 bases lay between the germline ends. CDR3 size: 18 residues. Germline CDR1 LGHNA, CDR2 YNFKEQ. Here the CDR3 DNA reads TGTGCCAGCAGCCATGGCATAGGGGGAAAGGAGAAAACCGGGGAGCTGTTTTTT. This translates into CASSHGIGGKEKTGELFF.

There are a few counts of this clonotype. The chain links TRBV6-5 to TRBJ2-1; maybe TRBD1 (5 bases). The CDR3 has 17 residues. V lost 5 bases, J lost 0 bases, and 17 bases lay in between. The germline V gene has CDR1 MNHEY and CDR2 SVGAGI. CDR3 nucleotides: TGTGCCAGCAGTGATTGGGGCGGAGCAGTCTCCTACAATGAGCAGTTCTTC. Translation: CASSDWGGAVSYNEQFF.

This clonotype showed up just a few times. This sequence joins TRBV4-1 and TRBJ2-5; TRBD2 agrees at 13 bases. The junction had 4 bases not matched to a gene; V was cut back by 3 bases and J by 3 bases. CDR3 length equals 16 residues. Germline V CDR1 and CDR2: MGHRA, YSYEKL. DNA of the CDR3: TGCGCCAGCAGCCAGGGCGGGACTAGCGGGGAAGAGACCCAGTACTTC. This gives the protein CASSQGGTSGEETQYF.